The source of this TCR beta chain is a study of identifying expanded T cells in peripheral blood. Study observations and caveats: Technical replicates showed approximately 1.2 changed clones; two weeks 15 to 20; four weeks 19. Variance in clone template counts between roughly two-week samples significantly increased with total template count across all healthy donors.

In the case of this clone: Its antigen is still unknown.

The protocol was immunoSEQ multiplex PCR, while the TCRdb copy is restricted to in-frame clones and leaves out a portion. The table lists tens of thousands of clones, about 88% of them singletons. The sample comprised blood. This receptor was obtained from a person aged 18 to 70 in good health.

CDR3 sequence reads: CASSLGGQSYGYTF. Written as DNA, the CDR3 is TGTGCCAGCAGCCTCGGGGGACAGTCATATGGCTACACCTTC. This chain links TRBV6-1 with TRBJ1-2; the match to TRBD1 covers 7 bases. The CDR3 contains 14 residues. Trimming cost V 6 bases and J 5 bases; bases outside gene matches: 9. Germline values: CDR1 MNHNS, CDR2 SASEGT.